The 13 T cell receptor beta chains listed next were all sequenced from one sample in a study of brain metastases from non-small cell lung cancer. The assay was immunoSEQ multiplex PCR, and TCRdb's table has in-frame clones only and misses some. The sample records 2,000 to 2,500 clones, 75% to 85% being singletons. The source material was tissue from a brain metastasis. These receptors came from a donor at least 40 years old with non-small cell lung cancer.

The chain recombines TRBV7-9 with TRBJ2-1, with D possibly being TRBD2 (5 bases). Trimming removed 4 bases at V and 10 bases at J, with 14 bases between. The CDR3 covers 13 residues. CDR1 and CDR2 from the germline V gene are SEHNR and FQNEAQ (reference sequence). CDR3 nucleotide sequence: TGTGCCAGCAGCTCAAACTGGCGGGTGGAGCAGTTCTTC. Its translation: CASSSNWRVEQFF.

The V gene is TRBV10-3, the J gene TRBJ1-2; 8 nucleotides align to TRBD1. Germline CDR1 is ENHRY and CDR2 is SYGVKD. This CDR3 comprises 18 residues. With 0 bases clipped from V and 5 bases from J, the junction kept 14 bases outside the gene matches. In nucleotides, the CDR3 is TGTGCCATCAGTGAGTCGACCCGAGGACAGGGAGGGAGGTATGGCTACACCTTC. It codes for CAISESTRGQGGRYGYTF.

The chain employs TRBV18 and TRBJ1-1, with TRBD1 identical over 7 bases. The CDR3 extends over 13 amino acids. The germline V gene encodes CDR1 KGHSH and CDR2 LQKENI. The V and J ends lost 3 bases and 5 bases, in that order; junction bases with no gene match: 3. As DNA, the CDR3 is TGTGCCAGCTCACCCGGGACAGCTACTGAAGCTTTCTTT. Amino acid sequence: CASSPGTATEAFF. Full variable domain (rest looked up from reference TRBV18 and TRBJ1-1): NAGVMQNPRHLVRRRGQEARLRCSPMKGHSHVYWYRQLPEEGLKFMVYLQKENIIDESGMPKERFSAEFPKEGPSILRIQQVVRGDSAAYFCASSPGTATEAFFGQGTRLTVV.

The chain has TRBV5-4 and TRBJ2-5, with D perhaps matching TRBD1 (6 bases). The CDR3 runs to 14 residues. Trimming shortened V by 2 bases and J by 2 bases, and 10 bases separated the two germline ends. Germline CDR1 is SGHNT and CDR2 is YYREEE (reference sequence). The DNA for the CDR3 is TGTGCCAGCAGCTTCTCCGGGACACAAGAGACCCAGTACTTC. Translation gives CASSFSGTQETQYF.

This chain uses TRBV5-1 with TRBJ1-1; 7 bases fit TRBD1. Germline values: CDR1 SGHRS, CDR2 YFSETQ. The CDR3 runs to 15 residues. The V and J ends lost 3 bases and 1 base, in that order; junction bases with no gene match: 6. The CDR3 spells CASSSSAGGNTEAFF. The CDR3 nucleotides are TGCGCCAGCAGCTCCTCAGCAGGGGGGAACACTGAAGCTTTCTTT.

The chain joins TRBV2 to TRBJ1-1, with D possibly matching TRBD1 (5 bases). Per germline, CDR1 SNHLY and CDR2 FYNNEI. The CDR3 runs 12 residues. V lost 6 bases, J lost 8 bases, and 13 bases lay in between. The CDR3 DNA follows: TGTGCCAGCAGGGGGCAGGGAATCGAAGCTTTCTTT. Its protein product is CASRGQGIEAFF.

The chain couples TRBV4-2 to TRBJ2-5; 8 bases are shared with TRBD2. J lost 4 bases, V lost 2 bases, and 6 bases had no gene match. The germline V gene encodes CDR1 LGHNA and CDR2 YNFKEQ. This CDR3 has 15 residues. The CDR3 DNA sequence: TGTGCCAGCAGCCAAATAGCGGGAAGCAGAGAGACCCAGTACTTC. Amino acid sequence: CASSQIAGSRETQYF.

This clone was picked up a small number of times. V usage is TRBV13 and J usage is TRBJ2-5; the match to TRBD2 covers 8 bases. Trimming at V came to 4 bases and at J to 4 bases, leaving 5 bases not matched to a gene. Germline loops: CDR1 PRHDT, CDR2 FYEKMQ (reference sequence). This CDR3 comprises 14 residues. The CDR3 region is CASSSKAGGETQYF. The CDR3 DNA follows: TGTGCCAGCAGCTCCAAGGCGGGAGGAGAGACCCAGTACTTC.

This rearrangement joins TRBV6-5 to TRBJ2-1, with D unclear. The V end lost 7 bases, the J end lost 0 bases, and 13 bases lay between the germline ends. CDR1 and CDR2 (germline): MNHEY, SVGAGI. CDR3 length: 15 residues. The CDR3 DNA follows: TGTGCCAGCACCTTCGGCGGTAGCTCCTACAATGAGCAGTTCTTC. It encodes CASTFGGSSYNEQFF.

V is TRBV3-1 (or the pseudogene TRBV3-2) and J is TRBJ2-5, with D maybe TRBD1 (5 bases). CDR3 size: 17 residues. The V and J ends lost 1 base and 5 bases respectively, with 20 bases between them. Per the germline V gene, CDR1 is LGHDT and CDR2 is YNNKEL (reference sequence). Written as DNA, the CDR3 is TGTGCCAGCAGCCAAGTAGGTCGGTCGGCAGGGCTTGAGACCCAGTACTTC. Translating it yields CASSQVGRSAGLETQYF.

As regards this clone: Other DNA sequences within the sample encode an identical CDR3. The chain couples TRBV11-3 to TRBJ2-5; TRBD2 matches 9 bases. Germline V lookup: CDR1 SGHNT, CDR2 YENEEA. V lost 1 base, J lost 3 bases, and 3 bases stayed unmatched. CDR3 length: 15 residues. DNA of the CDR3: TGTGCCAGCAGCTTAGGAGTAGCGGGGGAAGAGACCCAGTACTTC. Translated: CASSLGVAGEETQYF.

The chain recombines TRBV27 with TRBJ2-3, with 7 bases aligning to TRBD1. Germline CDR1 reads MNHEY; CDR2 reads SMNVEV (reference sequence). The CDR3 is 19 amino acids. V shed 3 bases and J 3 bases; nucleotides not matched to a gene: 18. The CDR3 DNA follows: TGTGCCAGCAGTTTCCTACCGTTGACGAGACAGGGATGGACAGATACGCAGTATTTT. It yields the protein CASSFLPLTRQGWTDTQYF.

This clone was observed a single time. The chain employs TRBV6-5 and TRBJ2-5; 7 positions match TRBD2. V gave up 0 bases and J gave up 4 bases; unmatched junction bases: 2. Germline CDR1 and CDR2: MNHEY and SVGAGI. The CDR3 is 14 residues long. The chain's CDR3 is CASSYSGRGETQYF. CDR3 coding DNA: TGTGCCAGCAGTTACTCAGGGAGGGGAGAGACCCAGTACTTC.